This T cell receptor beta chain was retrieved from a study of metastatic and nonmetastatic thyroid tumors. This CDR3 is built from 16 residues. The V gene lost 6 bases and the J gene lost 4 bases, with 19 bases spanning the gap. The germline V gene encodes CDR1 MNHNS and CDR2 SASEGT. TCRdb reanalyzed the PCR reads with MiXCR. This sample yields under 25,000 clones, of which around 28% are seen a single time; 6% to 7% belongs to the top ten. There were no patients who had received any treatment before thyroid surgery. With respect to this clone: Its antigen is undetermined.

Overall study findings and caveats: It was reported that TCR beta diversity was significantly higher in malignant thyroid tumors than benign nodules, in blood and tumor.

This chain links TRBV6-1 with TRBJ1-3, with unresolved D. The sequence was collected from a female donor with papillary thyroid cancer or a benign thyroid nodule (not recorded which). Some clones in this sample may be carry-over from other donors' samples. Material for sequencing was blood. CDR3 protein: CASRASVFTGGNTIYF. Here the CDR3 DNA reads TGTGCCAGCAGAGCTTCCGTTTTCACGGGAGGAAACACCATATATTTT.